This entry lists 24 T cell receptor beta chains sequenced from one sample in a study of T-cell memory formation after mild COVID-19. TCRdb analysed the 5' RACE reads with MiXCR anew, one entry per CDR3 protein. The data show some 440,000 distinct CDR3 sequences, 25% seen once. The specimen was PBMCs or a T cell subset sorted from them (not recorded which). The receptors were sampled from an adult woman who had mild COVID-19 (a few samples of this study predate the infection). Cell type and time point are not known.

The chain recombines TRBV7-6 with TRBJ2-1; TRBD2 matches at 14 bases. V lost 5 bases and J lost 9; bases outside the gene matches: 6. Germline CDR1 reads SGHVS; CDR2 reads FNYEAQ. This CDR3 is built from 15 residues. The CDR3 DNA is TGTGCCAGCAGCGTCGGGACTAGCGGGAGTGCTGAGCAGTTCTTC. Protein: CASSVGTSGSAEQFF.

This clonotype came up once. The chain couples TRBV7-9 to TRBJ1-4; possible D gene TRBD1, 5 bases. This CDR3 comprises 14 residues. Germline V gives CDR1 SEHNR, CDR2 FQNEAQ (reference sequence). V lost 8 bases, J lost 6 bases, and 16 bases lay in between. The CDR3 sequence: CASGTSQGDEKLFF. The CDR3 bases are TGTGCCAGCGGTACTTCCCAGGGCGATGAAAAACTGTTTTTT. The variable domain in full, completed from reference TRBV7-9 and TRBJ1-4, reads DTGVSQNPRHKITKRGQNVTFRCDPISEHNRLYWYRQTLGQGPEFLTYFQNEAQLEKSRLLSDRFSAERPKGSFSTLEIQRTEQGDSAMYLCASGTSQGDEKLFFGSGTQLSVL.

The gene calls are TRBV7-2 and TRBJ1-1, with TRBD1 matching over 7 bases. With V trimmed by 1 base and J by 3 bases, 8 bases remained unmatched. This CDR3 has 16 amino acids. CDR1 is SGHTA, CDR2 FQGNSA, per germline. CDR3 coding DNA: TGTGCCAGCAGCTTAGGGGGAGGGGGCAGGTACACTGAAGCTTTCTTT. Its translation is CASSLGGGGRYTEAFF. Variable domain in full (rest from reference TRBV7-2 and TRBJ1-1): GAGVSQSPSNKVTEKGKDVELRCDPISGHTALYWYRQSLGQGLEFLIYFQGNSAPDKSGLPSDRFSAERTGGSVSTLTIQRTQQEDSAVYLCASSLGGGGRYTEAFFGQGTRLTVV.

A few counts support this clonotype. The chain uses TRBV24-1 and TRBJ2-7, with D possibly TRBD1 on 6 matching bases. The CDR3 length is 16 residues. The ends were cut back, 4 bases at V and 2 bases at J, with 17 bases in the middle. From germline, CDR1 is KGHDR and CDR2 SFDVKD. The CDR3 sequence is CATSDTNDRRPYEQYF. CDR3 bases: TGTGCCACCAGTGACACCAACGACAGGAGACCCTACGAGCAGTACTTC.

This chain connects TRBV3-1 to TRBJ2-1, with 7 nucleotides matching TRBD1. This CDR3 has 16 residues. Germline trimming cut 4 bases from V and 5 bases from J; bases unmatched to any gene: 11. Germline assignment: CDR1 LGHDT and CDR2 YNNKEL (reference sequence). The CDR3 here is CASSREGGRGNNEQFF. The CDR3 DNA is TGTGCCAGCAGCCGAGAAGGGGGCAGGGGGAACAATGAGCAGTTCTTC.

This clonotype occurred a few times. V is TRBV19 and J is TRBJ2-1, with 10 bases aligning to TRBD1. The V segment lost 9 bases and the J segment 4 bases; nucleotides outside the gene matches: 6. Germline V gene lookup returns CDR1 LNHDA and CDR2 SQIVND (reference sequence). The CDR3 totals 14 residues. Written as DNA, the CDR3 is TGTGCCAGCGTCCGGGACAGGGGTTACAATGAGCAGTTCTTC. Encoded protein: CASVRDRGYNEQFF.

The table lists this clonotype with a few counts. The rearrangement links TRBV11-2 to TRBJ2-5, with a weak D call TRBD2 (6 bases). V lost 5 bases and J 3 bases, leaving 19 bases between the germline ends. Germline V lookup: CDR1 SGHAT, CDR2 FQNNGV. The CDR3 spans 16 residues. CDR3 nucleotides: TGTGCCAGCAGCCAACGACCGGGACTTACCAAAGAGACCCAGTACTTC. Encoded protein: CASSQRPGLTKETQYF.

In this sample, this clonotype turned up a few times. This rearrangement joins TRBV6-1 to TRBJ2-1, with TRBD2 matching over 13 bases. This CDR3 has 18 amino acids. Germline V lookup: CDR1 MNHNS, CDR2 SASEGT. The V gene end was trimmed by 6 bases and the J gene end by 1 base; junction bases not matched to a gene: 9. The CDR3 reads CASSGGLAGEGSYNEQFF. The DNA of the CDR3 is TGTGCCAGCAGCGGAGGACTAGCGGGAGAGGGGTCCTACAATGAGCAGTTCTTC.

The genes are TRBV14 and TRBJ2-2, with D tentatively TRBD2 (7 bases). V lost 4 bases and J lost 2, with 17 bases in between. The CDR3 totals 17 residues. Germline V lookup: CDR1 SGHDN, CDR2 FVKESK. CDR3 DNA sequence: TGTGCCAGCAGCCCGCCTTGGGGGGGGCTTAACACCGGGGAGCTGTTTTTT. Protein product: CASSPPWGGLNTGELFF.

This sequence joins TRBV12-3 or TRBV12-4 and TRBJ1-2; D remains unclear. CDR3 length equals 18 residues. The V gene lost 4 bases and the J gene lost 7 bases, with 28 bases spanning the gap. CDR3 coding DNA: TGTGCCAGCAGTTCAGAGTTAGGCAGCTATTGGGGAGATGCTGGCTACACCTTC. Protein: CASSSELGSYWGDAGYTF.

Worth noting for this clonotype: One end of the junction varies from germline; a read error may be responsible. The chain carries TRBV7-2 and TRBJ2-4, with 13 nucleotides matching TRBD2. The germline gives CDR1 SGHTA, CDR2 FQGNSA. CDR3 length: 14 residues. CDR3 loop: CASSLRLAGGVVNF. The CDR3 bases are TGTGCCAGCAGCTTACGACTAGCGGGAGGCGTGGTGAACTTC.

This chain joins TRBV12-3 or TRBV12-4 and TRBJ1-2, with TRBD1 as a possible D gene (5 bases). Trimming removed 6 bases from V and 3 bases from J, with 20 bases in between. The CDR3 has 16 residues. CDR3 region: CASSLSGPQGHYGYTF. The CDR3 bases are TGTGCCAGCAGCTTATCGGGACCTCAGGGTCACTATGGCTACACCTTC.

The gene calls are TRBV29-1 and TRBJ2-7; D tentatively reads TRBD1 or TRBD2 (6 bases each). This CDR3 is built from 13 residues. Germline V lookup: CDR1 SQVTM, CDR2 ANQGSEA. V lost 4 bases, J lost 2 bases, and 12 bases lay in between. CDR3 DNA sequence: TGCAGCGTTGGAGGGGGGAAAACCTACGAGCAGTACTTC. Its protein product is CSVGGGKTYEQYF.

The chain couples TRBV29-1 to TRBJ2-7, with a weak D call TRBD1 (5 bases). The CDR3 length is 13 residues. V was trimmed by 7 bases and J by 2 bases, leaving 15 bases between them. The V gene's germline CDR1 is SQVTM and CDR2 ANQGSEA. The CDR3 bases are TGCAGCGCTTGGGCAGGGTACCCCTACGAGCAGTACTTC. This encodes CSAWAGYPYEQYF.

This clonotype was recorded once. The CDR3 sequence: CASSLEAGGGYTF. CDR3 coding DNA: TGTGCCAGCAGCTTGGAGGCAGGGGGTGGCTACACCTTC. This chain connects TRBV5-6 to TRBJ1-2; TRBD1 agrees at 7 bases. The length of the CDR3 is 13 residues. J lost 7 bases, V lost 0 bases, and 3 bases had no gene match. The germline gives CDR1 SGHDT, CDR2 YYEEEE.

The rearrangement links TRBV7-3 to TRBJ2-1, with TRBD2 matching over 15 bases. CDR1 is SGHTA and CDR2 is FQGTGA in the germline V gene. V lost 5 bases, J lost 5 bases, and 4 bases stayed unmatched. The CDR3 is 16 residues long. Written as DNA, the CDR3 is TGTGCCAGCAGCCGTGGACTAGCGGGAGGGGACAATGAGCAGTTCTTC. It yields the protein CASSRGLAGGDNEQFF. Using reference TRBV7-3 and TRBJ2-1 for the parts outside the CDR3, the full variable domain is GAGVSQTPSNKVTEKGKYVELRCDPISGHTALYWYRQSLGQGPEFLIYFQGTGAADDSGLPNDRFFAVRPEGSVSTLKIQRTERGDSAVYLCASSRGLAGGDNEQFFGPGTRLTVL.

This clonotype was picked up a small number of times. V gene TRBV21-1 combines with J gene TRBJ2-7; the DNA was not used to check the table's D call, TRBD1. TRBV21-1 is labeled a pseudogene. There are 17 residues in the CDR3. The CDR3 DNA follows: TGTGCCAGCAGCAAAGAAGCTGGGGGGACGAAAACCTACGAGCAGTACTTC. It codes for CASSKEAGGTKTYEQYF.

This clonotype showed up many times. The CDR3 sequence: CASSLESGGQETQYF. The CDR3 DNA follows: TGCGCCAGCAGCTTGGAAAGCGGGGGCCAAGAGACCCAGTACTTC. The chain employs TRBV5-1 and TRBJ2-5; 8 nucleotides align to TRBD2. Germline V gene sequence: CDR1 SGHRS, CDR2 YFSETQ. Trimming cost V 0 bases and J 1 base; bases outside gene matches: 2. The length of the CDR3 is 15 residues.

This chain joins TRBV6-5 and TRBJ2-1; D is undetermined. Trimming stripped 3 bases from V and 9 bases from J, with 9 bases between. Germline values: CDR1 MNHEY, CDR2 SVGAGI. CDR3 length equals 12 residues. The CDR3 is CASSYTFGEQFF. CDR3 nucleotide sequence: TGTGCCAGCAGTTATACCTTTGGTGAGCAGTTCTTC.

As for this clonotype: A read error is likely, as this CDR3 ends without the conserved phenylalanine or tryptophan. The chain combines TRBV29-1 with TRBJ2-1; 13 bases fit TRBD2. The germline CDR1 and CDR2 sequences are SQVTM and ANQGSEA. The CDR3 loop spans 17 amino acids. With 3 bases clipped from V and 6 bases from J, the junction kept 11 bases outside the gene matches. In DNA form, the CDR3 reads TGCAGCGTTGATCTCCGACTAGCGGGAGGAGGCGGCAATGAGCAGTTCTTA. Residues: CSVDLRLAGGGGNEQFL.

This clonotype was observed a few times. The rearrangement uses TRBV4-1 and TRBJ2-1, with unresolved D. Germline lookup yields CDR1 MGHRA and CDR2 YSYEKL. Trimming cost V 1 base and J 6 bases, with 7 bases left between them. CDR3 length equals 13 residues. CDR3 bases: TGCGCCAGCAGCCAAGGAAGGGTCAATGAGCAGTTCTTC. Amino acids: CASSQGRVNEQFF.

This clonotype was seen more than once but under ten times. The V gene is TRBV9, the J gene TRBJ2-1, with 11 bases matching TRBD2. There are 16 residues in the CDR3. J gave up 8 bases and V 3 bases, and 10 bases lay outside the gene matches. CDR1 SGDLS and CDR2 YYNGEE come from the germline V gene. The CDR3 DNA sequence: TGTGCCAGCAGCGCCAGACTAGCGGGAAACCCCCATGAGCAGTTCTTC. Translated, it gives CASSARLAGNPHEQFF.

This chain uses TRBV7-6 with TRBJ2-2, with 11 bases aligning to TRBD2. The CDR3 totals 16 residues. J was trimmed by 7 bases and V by 5 bases; bases with no gene match: 9. Germline CDR1 is SGHVS and CDR2 is FNYEAQ. The chain's CDR3 is CASSPRTSGYGGELFF. In nucleotides, the CDR3 is TGTGCCAGCAGCCCGAGGACTAGCGGGTACGGCGGGGAGCTGTTTTTT.

The V call is TRBV12-3 or TRBV12-4, the J call TRBJ1-1; 8 bases agree with TRBD1. V was pared by 5 bases and J by 2 bases, with 4 bases of the junction left unmatched. The CDR3 covers 14 residues. The CDR3 DNA sequence: TGTGCCAGCAGTCCACAGGGGGAAAACACTGAAGCTTTCTTT. Translation: CASSPQGENTEAFF.